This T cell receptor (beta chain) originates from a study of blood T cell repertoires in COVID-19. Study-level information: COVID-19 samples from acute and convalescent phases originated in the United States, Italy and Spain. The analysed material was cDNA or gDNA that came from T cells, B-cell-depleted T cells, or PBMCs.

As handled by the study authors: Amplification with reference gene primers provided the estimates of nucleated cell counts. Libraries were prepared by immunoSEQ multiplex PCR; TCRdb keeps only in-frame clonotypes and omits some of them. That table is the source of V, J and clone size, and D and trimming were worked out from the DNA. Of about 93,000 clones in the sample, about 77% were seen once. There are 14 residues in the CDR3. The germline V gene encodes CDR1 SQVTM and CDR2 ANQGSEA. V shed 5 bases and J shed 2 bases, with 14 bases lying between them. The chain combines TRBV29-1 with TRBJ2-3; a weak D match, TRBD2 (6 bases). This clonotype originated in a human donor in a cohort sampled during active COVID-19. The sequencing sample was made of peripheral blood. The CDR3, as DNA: TGCAGCGTTCGCCGGGACTCTTCCACAGATACGCAGTATTTT. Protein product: CSVRRDSSTDTQYF.